The 7 T cell receptor beta chains listed next were all sequenced from one sample in a study of blood T cell repertoires in COVID-19. Method: immunoSEQ multiplex PCR; TCRdb's copy keeps in-frame clones and lacks some. The repertoire consists of under 120,000 clones, with around 80% occurring once and the leading ten covering 20% to 25%. The sample was peripheral blood. Receptors were obtained from a man aged 65 to 85 with active or convalescent COVID-19.

The chain links TRBV10-3 to TRBJ1-1, with 7 bases lining up with TRBD1. The CDR3 totals 13 residues. Germline V CDR1 and CDR2: ENHRY, SYGVKD. Trimming removed 2 bases from V and 4 bases from J; junction bases left unmatched: 1. CDR3 DNA: TGTGCCATCAGTGAGACAGGGGTCACTGAAGCTTTCTTT. This translates into CAISETGVTEAFF.

V usage is TRBV10-3 and J usage is TRBJ2-7; TRBD1 is a possible D gene (6 bases). CDR1 is ENHRY, CDR2 SYGVKD, per germline. The CDR3 spans 15 residues. V shed 9 bases and J shed 4 bases, with 22 bases lying between them. The CDR3 region has the DNA TGTGCCATTGCGAAAACCTCCGGGACAAGTTACGAGCAGTACTTC. This translates into CAIAKTSGTSYEQYF.

The chain combines TRBV5-1 with TRBJ2-7; 8 nucleotides agree with TRBD1. The CDR3 has 15 residues. The V gene's germline CDR1 is SGHRS and CDR2 YFSETQ. Trimming cost V 0 bases and J 9 bases; bases outside gene matches: 11. This CDR3 is CASSLGGQGPSGQYF. CDR3 coding DNA: TGCGCCAGCAGCTTGGGAGGACAGGGTCCTTCAGGGCAGTACTTC.

V gene TRBV10-2 combines with J gene TRBJ1-1, with D possibly matching TRBD1 (6 bases). CDR3 length: 13 amino acids. Between the trimmed V and J ends, which lost 5 bases and 1 base, there was a span of 8 bases. Germline V gene sequence: CDR1 WSHSY, CDR2 SAAADI. CDR3 protein: CASSQQGNTEAFF. Here the CDR3 DNA reads TGCGCCAGCAGTCAACAGGGGAACACTGAAGCTTTCTTT.

This clone came up once. This chain uses TRBV3-1 (or the pseudogene TRBV3-2) with TRBJ2-1; D call uncertain. The CDR3 runs 15 residues. Between the trimmed V and J ends, which lost 2 bases and 2 bases, there was a span of 10 bases. Germline loops: CDR1 LGHDT, CDR2 YNNKEL (reference sequence). The CDR3, as DNA: TGTGCCAGCAGCCAAACGCGGCAGCCCTACAATGAGCAGTTCTTC. Its translation is CASSQTRQPYNEQFF.

V and J are TRBV5-1 and TRBJ1-2; no definite D call. The V and J ends lost 0 bases and 1 base respectively, with 10 bases between them. This CDR3 contains 15 residues. CDR1 is SGHRS and CDR2 is YFSETQ in the germline V gene. The CDR3 loop is CASSLVFGLNYGYTF. The CDR3 DNA follows: TGCGCCAGCAGCTTGGTGTTTGGGCTTAACTATGGCTACACCTTC.

This rearrangement joins TRBV4-1 to TRBJ2-1; D is perhaps TRBD2 (5 bases). V lost 2 bases and J lost 4, with 24 bases in between. Germline assignment: CDR1 MGHRA and CDR2 YSYEKL. The CDR3 sequence is 19 residues long. The CDR3 DNA is TGCGCCAGCAGCCAACTGTTCTTTCGAGAGGACTCTATTTACAATGAGCAGTTCTTC. Its translation is CASSQLFFREDSIYNEQFF.